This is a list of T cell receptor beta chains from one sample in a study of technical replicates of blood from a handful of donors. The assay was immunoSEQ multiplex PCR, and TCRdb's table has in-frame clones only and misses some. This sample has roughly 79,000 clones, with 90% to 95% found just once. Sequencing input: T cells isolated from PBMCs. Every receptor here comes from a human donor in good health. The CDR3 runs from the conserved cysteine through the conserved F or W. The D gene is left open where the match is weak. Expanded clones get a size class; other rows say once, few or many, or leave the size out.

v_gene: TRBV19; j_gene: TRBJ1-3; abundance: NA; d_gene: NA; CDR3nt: TGTGCCAGTAGTTCCACATTCTCTGGAAACACCATATATTTT; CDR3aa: CASSSTFSGNTIYF
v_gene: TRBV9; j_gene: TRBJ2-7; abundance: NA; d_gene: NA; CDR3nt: TGTGCCAGCAGCCCCCGAACCAGGGCAGCCTACGAGCAGTACTTC; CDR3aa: CASSPRTRAAYEQYF
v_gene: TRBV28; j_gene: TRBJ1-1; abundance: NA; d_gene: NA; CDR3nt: TGTGCCAGCAGAGTAAGCGACACGGGGACTGAAGCTTTCTTT; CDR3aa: CASRVSDTGTEAFF
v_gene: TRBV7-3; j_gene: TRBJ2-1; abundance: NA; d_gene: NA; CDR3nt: TGTGCCAGCAGCCTTTACAGGGAAGGAAATGAGCAGTTCTTC; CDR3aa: CASSLYREGNEQFF
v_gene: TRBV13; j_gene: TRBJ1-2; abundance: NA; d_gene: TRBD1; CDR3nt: TGTGCCAGCAGCTTAGGGGAAGGGGGCAACTATGGCTACACCTTC; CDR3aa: CASSLGEGGNYGYTF
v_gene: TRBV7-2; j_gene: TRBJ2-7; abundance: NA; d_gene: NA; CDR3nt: TGTGCCAGCAGCTTAGCGTTGGTACAGAGCGAGCAGTACTTC; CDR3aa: CASSLALVQSEQYF
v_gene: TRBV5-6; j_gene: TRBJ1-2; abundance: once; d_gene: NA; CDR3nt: TGTGCCAGCAGCTTGGTAGAGGGCTACGCCTATGGCTACACCTTC; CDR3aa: CASSLVEGYAYGYTF
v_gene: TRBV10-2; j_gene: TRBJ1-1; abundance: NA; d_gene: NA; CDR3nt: TGCGCCAGCAGGAACTTCGGTGTTACTAACACTGAAGCTTTCTTT; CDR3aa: CASRNFGVTNTEAFF
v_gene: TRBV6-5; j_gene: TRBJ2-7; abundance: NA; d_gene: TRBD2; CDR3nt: TGTGCCAGCAGCTCCGGGACTATCCTCTACGAGCAGTACTTC; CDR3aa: CASSSGTILYEQYF
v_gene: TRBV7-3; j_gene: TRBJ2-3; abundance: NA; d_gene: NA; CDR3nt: TGTGCCAGCAGCTTAGTCGGAGGGGATACGCAGTATTTT; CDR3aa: CASSLVGGDTQYF
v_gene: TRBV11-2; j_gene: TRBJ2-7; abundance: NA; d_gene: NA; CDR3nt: TGTGCCAGCAGCTTCGGGGTTTTTTCCTACGAGCAGTACTTC; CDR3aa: CASSFGVFSYEQYF
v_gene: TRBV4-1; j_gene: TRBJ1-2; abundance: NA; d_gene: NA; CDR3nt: TGCGCCAGCAGCCAAGCGGGGATATACTATGGCTACACCTTC; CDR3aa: CASSQAGIYYGYTF
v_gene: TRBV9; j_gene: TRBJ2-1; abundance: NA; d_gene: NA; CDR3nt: TGTGCCAGCACCATCGAAGAGGGATTCCCCTACAATGAGCAGTTCTTC; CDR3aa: CASTIEEGFPYNEQFF
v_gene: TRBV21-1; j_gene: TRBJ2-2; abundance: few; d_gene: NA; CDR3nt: TGTGCCAGCAGCCAAAACCGGGACAGCCAGACCACCGGGGAGCTGTTTTTT; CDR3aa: CASSQNRDSQTTGELFF
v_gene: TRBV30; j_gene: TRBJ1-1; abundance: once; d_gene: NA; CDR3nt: TGTGCCTGGAGTGTACAATGGAACACTGAAGCTTTCTTT; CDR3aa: CAWSVQWNTEAFF
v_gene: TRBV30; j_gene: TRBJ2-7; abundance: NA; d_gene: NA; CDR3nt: TGTGCCTGGAGTGGGGGGGACGACTACGAGCAGTACTTC; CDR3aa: CAWSGGDDYEQYF
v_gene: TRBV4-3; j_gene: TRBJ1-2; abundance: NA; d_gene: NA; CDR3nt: TGCGCCAGCAGCAAATACCCAGGGGATGGCTACACCTTC; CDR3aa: CASSKYPGDGYTF
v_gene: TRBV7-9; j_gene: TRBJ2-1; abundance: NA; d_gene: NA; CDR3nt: TGTGCCAGCAGCTTCGCGGGGAGAGGCAATGAGCAGTTCTTC; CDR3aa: CASSFAGRGNEQFF
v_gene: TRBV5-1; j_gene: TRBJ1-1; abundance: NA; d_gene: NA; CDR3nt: TGCGCCAGCAGCTTGGGGACCACAAATTCAGGGGCTTTCTTT; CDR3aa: CASSLGTTNSGAFF
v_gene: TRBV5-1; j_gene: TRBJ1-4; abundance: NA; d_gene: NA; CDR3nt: TGCGCCAGCAGCTTGTCTGCAACTAATGAAAAACTGTTTTTT; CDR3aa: CASSLSATNEKLFF
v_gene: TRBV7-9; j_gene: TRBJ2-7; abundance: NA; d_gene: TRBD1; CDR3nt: TGTGCCAGCAGCTTTCGGGGTGGGACAGAGGTCTCCTACGAGCAGTACTTC; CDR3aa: CASSFRGGTEVSYEQYF
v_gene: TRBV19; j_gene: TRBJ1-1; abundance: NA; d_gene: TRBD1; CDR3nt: TGTGCCAGTAGTCTGGACAGGGGAGCTTTCTTT; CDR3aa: CASSLDRGAFF
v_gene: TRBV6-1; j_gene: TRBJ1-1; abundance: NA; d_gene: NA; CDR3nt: TGTGCCAGCAGTGAACTGTTCGCGGGGGAGGACACTGAAGCTTTCTTT; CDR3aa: CASSELFAGEDTEAFF
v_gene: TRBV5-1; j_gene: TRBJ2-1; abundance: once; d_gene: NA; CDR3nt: TGCGCCAGCAGCACCGGGAGCTTCTCCTACAATGAGCAGTTCTTC; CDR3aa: CASSTGSFSYNEQFF
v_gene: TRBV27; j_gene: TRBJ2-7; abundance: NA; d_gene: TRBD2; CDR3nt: TGTGCCAGCAGGAGCTTCGGGACTAGCCAGAGGGTCTCCTACGAGCAGTACTTC; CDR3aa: CASRSFGTSQRVSYEQYF
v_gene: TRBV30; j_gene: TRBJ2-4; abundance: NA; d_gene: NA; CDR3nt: TGTGCCTGGACCCCAGGAATGGAAAACATTCAGTACTTC; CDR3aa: CAWTPGMENIQYF
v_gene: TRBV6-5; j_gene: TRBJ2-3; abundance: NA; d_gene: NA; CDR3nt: TGTGCCAGCAGTACAAGACAGTCACCCCCAGATACGCAGTATTTT; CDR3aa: CASSTRQSPPDTQYF
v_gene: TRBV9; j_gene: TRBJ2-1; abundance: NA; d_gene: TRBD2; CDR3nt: TGTGCCAGCAGCGTAGTCGGCGGGAGTTTCTACAATGAGCAGTTCTTC; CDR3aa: CASSVVGGSFYNEQFF
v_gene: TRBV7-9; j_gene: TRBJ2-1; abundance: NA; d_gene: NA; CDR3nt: TGTGCCAGCAGCTTACCAGGGGAGTCCTACAATGAGCAGTTCTTC; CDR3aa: CASSLPGESYNEQFF
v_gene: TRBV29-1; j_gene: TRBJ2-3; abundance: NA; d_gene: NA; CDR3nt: TGCAGCGTTGAAGATCAGAATAAGAGGGTCATAGATACGCAGTATTTT; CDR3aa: CSVEDQNKRVIDTQYF
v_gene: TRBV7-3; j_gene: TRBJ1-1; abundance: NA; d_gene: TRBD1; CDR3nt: TGTGCCAGCAGCTTATTTGGGACAGGGGGCTATGAAGCTTTCTTT; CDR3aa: CASSLFGTGGYEAFF
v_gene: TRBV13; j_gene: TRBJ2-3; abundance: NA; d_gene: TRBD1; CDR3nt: TGTGCCAGCAGCACGACGACAGGGGTCGATACGCAGTATTTT; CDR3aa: CASSTTTGVDTQYF
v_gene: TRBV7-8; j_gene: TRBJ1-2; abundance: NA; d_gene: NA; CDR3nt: TGTGCCAGCAGCTTCGGACAGTCCCCGGCTAACTATGGCTACACCTTC; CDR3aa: CASSFGQSPANYGYTF
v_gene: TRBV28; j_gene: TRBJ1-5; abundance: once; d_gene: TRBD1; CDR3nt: TGTGCCAGCAGTTCTTACAGGGGGTTCGCCCAGCCCCAGCATTTT; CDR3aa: CASSSYRGFAQPQHF
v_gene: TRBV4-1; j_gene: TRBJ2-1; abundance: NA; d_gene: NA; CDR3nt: TGCGCCAGCAGCCGGCCGGTTGCTAGCTCCTACAATGAGCAGTTCTTC; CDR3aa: CASSRPVASSYNEQFF
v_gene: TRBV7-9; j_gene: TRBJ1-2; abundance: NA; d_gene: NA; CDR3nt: TGTGCCAGCAGCTATGGCCCAGGGGGCTACACCTTC; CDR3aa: CASSYGPGGYTF
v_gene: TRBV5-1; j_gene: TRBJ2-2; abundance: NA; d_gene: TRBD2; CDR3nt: TGCGCCAGCAGCCCGGGGACTAGCTCCACCGGGGAGCTGTTTTTT; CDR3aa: CASSPGTSSTGELFF
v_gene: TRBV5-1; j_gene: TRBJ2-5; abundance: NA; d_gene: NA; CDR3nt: TGCGCCAGCAGCTTTTCTTCCCGGGTCCAAGAGACCCAGTACTTC; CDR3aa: CASSFSSRVQETQYF
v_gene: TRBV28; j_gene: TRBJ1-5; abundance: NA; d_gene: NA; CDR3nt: TGTGCCAGCAGTTTAGGACAGCGCTCAGGACAGCCCCAGCATTTT; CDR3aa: CASSLGQRSGQPQHF